The 2 T cell receptor beta chains in this list originate from one sample, sequenced in a study of T cells in Graves' hyperthyroidism and ophthalmopathy. TCR beta CDR3 regions were amplified from RNA. The HTBI set primed first-round TCR CDR3 RT-PCR. MiXCR, applied by TCRdb to the multiplex PCR reads, yields one record per CDR3 protein. The sample yields about 600,000 distinct CDR3 sequences, approximately 14% seen once. Material: blood. All receptors derive from a young woman with Graves' ophthalmopathy.

This clonotype was seen repeatedly, ten times or more. The rearrangement links TRBV7-9 to TRBJ2-3; D is unclear. With 2 bases removed from V and 3 bases from J, the gap between germline ends came to 18 bases. The germline gives CDR1 SEHNR, CDR2 FQNEAQ (reference sequence). This CDR3 is built from 17 residues. The CDR3 DNA sequence: TGTGCCAGCAGCTTATTACGCAGGCAACTAAGTACAGATACGCAGTATTTT. Translation: CASSLLRRQLSTDTQYF.

With regard to this clonotype: A single base separates this from a much larger clone, so it may be a read error. Without the conserved terminal phenylalanine or tryptophan, this CDR3 likely stems from a read error. V usage is TRBV20-1 and J usage is TRBJ2-7; D not resolved. V lost 6 bases and J lost 2, with 17 bases in between. CDR1 DFQATT and CDR2 SNEGSKA come from the germline V gene (reference sequence). The CDR3 covers 14 residues. This chain's CDR3 is CSALPGRLTYEQYL. In DNA, the CDR3 is TGCAGTGCCCTTCCCGGACGCCTGACCTACGAGCAGTACCTC.